This T cell receptor beta chain was retrieved from a study of a mutant IDH1 vaccine in newly diagnosed glioma. Study-wide background: Vaccination was launched 4-6 weeks after radiotherapy alone, or with temozolomide cycles.

CDR1 and CDR2 (germline): MNHNY, SVGAGI (reference sequence). Trimming left V 0 bases short and J 0 bases short, with 8 bases between. This CDR3 region has 15 residues. This clone showed up just once. Its antigen is not identified. The protocol was immunoSEQ multiplex PCR, while the TCRdb copy is restricted to in-frame clones and leaves out a portion. The table includes some 32,000 clones, 89% detected once. Time point defined: week 47, end of study. Every vaccine dose comprised 300 ug of mutant IDH1 20-mer peptide plus topical imiquimod. General observations from the study: Top-clonotype changes in peripheral T cells seemed unrelated to pseudoprogression.

The material sequenced was PBMCs, taken from a glioma patient whose treatment included an IDH1 peptide vaccine. This TCR was sampled from a man aged 40-49 years with glioma. The J gene is TRBJ1-1, the V gene TRBV6-6; no definite D call. CDR3 coding DNA: TGTGCCAGCAGTTACTCCCGTCGGGTGAACACTGAAGCTTTCTTT. Its translation: CASSYSRRVNTEAFF.